This T cell receptor beta chain was identified in a study of cytomegalovirus exposure and HLA in healthy donors. Sequencing was performed with immunoSEQ multiplex PCR; in TCRdb, only in-frame clones are kept and a portion is missing. The data contain some 63,000 clones, 70% to 90% of them singletons. The CDR3 has 15 residues. V was trimmed by 7 bases and J by 0 bases, leaving 11 bases between them. The germline gives CDR1 SGHRS, CDR2 YFSETQ. This sequence originates from a woman aged 18-29 years in good health and CMV-seronegative. This chain joins TRBV5-1 and TRBJ2-6; D perhaps matches TRBD1 (6 bases). Specimen: PBMCs. CDR3 DNA: TGCGCCAGCCAGACAGGCCCCTCTGGGGCCAACGTCCTGACTTTC. Translation gives CASQTGPSGANVLTF.